The next 14 T cell receptor beta chains were all read from a single sample in a study of T cell responses to AZD1222 COVID-19 vaccine. The method was immunoSEQ multiplex PCR; TCRdb's version includes in-frame clones alone and lacks a portion of them. The sample carries more than 80,000 clones, approximately 83% recorded once. The sequencing used peripheral blood, collected 28 days after the second AZD1222 dose. All receptors come from an adult who received the AZD1222 COVID-19 vaccine.

The chain has TRBV11-3 and TRBJ1-2, with TRBD1 matching 8 bases. The CDR3 runs 14 residues. Unmatched junction bases numbered 8, after V lost 8 bases and J lost 3 bases. Germline values: CDR1 SGHNT, CDR2 YENEEA. CDR3 DNA: TGTGCCAGCCGCGGACAGGGCCGCGACTATGGCTACACCTTC. Translation: CASRGQGRDYGYTF.

V and J are TRBV11-3 and TRBJ2-2; TRBD2 might be the D (6 bases). CDR1 and CDR2 (germline): SGHNT, YENEEA. The CDR3 sequence is 16 residues long. V was clipped by 2 bases and J by 4 bases, with 14 bases between them. The CDR3 reads CASSLFTSRGTGELFF. The CDR3 DNA sequence: TGTGCCAGCAGCTTATTTACTAGCAGAGGCACCGGGGAGCTGTTTTTT.

The chain joins TRBV6-1 to TRBJ2-1; D call uncertain. Germline V gives CDR1 MNHNS, CDR2 SASEGT. V lost 3 bases and J 8 bases, leaving 8 bases between the germline ends. The length of the CDR3 is 12 residues. The DNA of the CDR3 is TGTGCCAGCAGTGAGGGAAGAGATGAGCAGTTCTTC. Translation gives CASSEGRDEQFF.

The chain combines TRBV6-5 with TRBJ1-4; D might be TRBD1 (6 bases). The CDR3 runs 13 residues. CDR1 is MNHEY and CDR2 is SVGAGI in the germline V gene. Trimming shortened V by 8 bases and J by 7 bases, and 14 bases separated the two germline ends. DNA of the CDR3: TGTGCCAGCGGTCGCAGGGGATTTGAAAAACTGTTTTTT. This gives the protein CASGRRGFEKLFF.

The chain recombines TRBV3-1 (or the pseudogene TRBV3-2) with TRBJ2-1, with TRBD2 identical over 12 bases. This CDR3 contains 17 residues. CDR1 is LGHDT and CDR2 is YNNKEL in the germline V gene (reference sequence). V lost 3 bases to trimming and J lost 8 bases; unmatched junction nucleotides: 11. The CDR3 loop reads CASSHPPSGGARYEQFF. In DNA, the CDR3 is TGTGCCAGCAGCCACCCCCCTAGCGGGGGGGCCAGGTATGAGCAGTTCTTC.

The chain uses TRBV28 and TRBJ1-2; TRBD1 matches 7 bases. The CDR3 consists of 14 residues. After removal of 7 bases from V and 1 base from J, the junction contained 6 bases not matched to a gene. Germline V gene sequence: CDR1 MDHEN, CDR2 SYDVKM. As DNA, the CDR3 is TGTGCCAGCAAAGGGGGCGATCGTAACTATGGCTACACCTTC. Amino acids: CASKGGDRNYGYTF.

This sequence joins TRBV6-5 and TRBJ1-1; no clear D gene. The CDR3 extends over 14 amino acids. V gave up 2 bases and J gave up 6 bases, with 13 bases separating them. CDR1 and CDR2 from the germline V gene are MNHEY and SVGAGI. The chain's CDR3 is CASSYGRSRSEAFF. The CDR3 bases are TGTGCCAGCAGTTACGGGAGGTCCAGGTCTGAAGCTTTCTTT.

CDR3 sequence (DNA): TGTGCCAGCAGTTGGACAGGGTACACTGAAGCTTTCTTT. This encodes CASSWTGYTEAFF. The V and J genes are TRBV27 and TRBJ1-1, with 8 bases that match TRBD1. V gave up 4 bases and J gave up 3 bases; unmatched junction bases: 1. CDR3 length: 13 residues. Germline assignment: CDR1 MNHEY and CDR2 SMNVEV (reference sequence).

The chain is built from TRBV7-6 and TRBJ1-1, with D uncertain. Trimming stripped 1 base from V and 5 bases from J, with 14 bases between. Germline CDR1 and CDR2: SGHVS and FNYEAQ. The CDR3 totals 15 residues. The CDR3 loop reads CASSLGSGWSTEAFF. The CDR3 coding sequence is TGTGCCAGCAGCTTAGGGTCCGGGTGGTCGACTGAAGCTTTCTTT.

This chain connects TRBV7-3 to TRBJ1-1; TRBD1 matches 7 bases. The germline gives CDR1 SGHTA, CDR2 FQGTGA. The CDR3 consists of 14 residues. Unmatched junction bases numbered 7, after V lost 4 bases and J lost 5 bases. The CDR3 region is CASSSRGSGTEAFF. Written as DNA, the CDR3 is TGTGCCAGCAGCTCCAGGGGGTCAGGAACTGAAGCTTTCTTT.

The chain joins TRBV28 to TRBJ1-6; D remains ambiguous. CDR1 is MDHEN, CDR2 SYDVKM, per germline. Trimming removed 5 bases at V and 0 bases at J, with 8 bases between. The CDR3 is 15 amino acids. The DNA for the CDR3 is TGTGCCAGCAGTCCCCCCGCCTCCTATAATTCACCCCTCCACTTT. It is translated as CASSPPASYNSPLHF.

This chain uses TRBV4-1 with TRBJ2-5, with 12 bases that match TRBD1. J gave up 5 bases and V 0 bases, and 4 bases lay outside the gene matches. This CDR3 is built from 16 residues. Germline V gene data show CDR1 as MGHRA and CDR2 as YSYEKL. The CDR3 DNA reads TGCGCCAGCAGCCAAGACGGGACAGGGGGCGTTGAGACCCAGTACTTC. As protein: CASSQDGTGGVETQYF.

By proportion, this clone is medium-sized. The identical CDR3 is also encoded by other nucleotide sequences in the sample. The chain carries TRBV10-2 and TRBJ2-1; TRBD2 agrees at 10 bases. The germline V gene encodes CDR1 WSHSY and CDR2 SAAADI. Losses at the gene ends were 0 bases for V and 10 bases for J; bases not matched to a gene: 3. The CDR3 sequence is 14 residues long. The CDR3 nucleotides are TGCGCCAGCAGTGAGTCTAGCGGGAGGCGCGAGCAGTTCTTC. Translating it yields CASSESSGRREQFF.

The gene calls are TRBV4-2 and TRBJ1-1; unclear D gene. Germline assignment: CDR1 LGHNA and CDR2 YNFKEQ. The CDR3 has 14 amino acids. The V gene lost 1 base and the J gene lost 5 bases, with 11 bases spanning the gap. The CDR3 spells CASSQGAGATEAFF. DNA for the CDR3: TGTGCCAGCAGCCAAGGTGCGGGAGCTACTGAAGCTTTCTTT.